This TCR beta chain originates from a study of CD8+ T cells in alopecia areata. Study details: Treatment of the treated patients consisted of oral tofacitinib, 5 to 10 mg twice daily. Severity scores in treated patients reflected the percentage of scalp affected.

Documented treatment: oral pan-JAK inhibitor, 5-10 mg twice daily. Lesional scalp punch biopsies and peripheral blood came from alopecia areata patients. Notes on this clone: What it recognizes is unknown.

V was cut by 0 bases and J by 11 bases, with 13 bases left in between. CDR1 is SEHNR and CDR2 is FQNEAQ in the germline V gene (reference sequence). This CDR3 has 13 residues. Study outcomes and limitations: Sequence data from scalp samples additionally include resident alphabeta T cells of normal skin.

cDNA serving as the sequencing template came from extracted, reverse transcribed RNA. The assay was immunoSEQ multiplex PCR, and TCRdb's table has in-frame clones only and misses some. The repertoire consists of about 190,000 clones, with approximately 56% occurring once and the leading ten covering around 0.7%. The sequencing used CD4+ T cells sorted from blood, collected at week 4, from a patient treated with tofacitinib. J is TRBJ1-1 and V is TRBV7-9; unclear D gene. This clonotype was obtained from a human donor with alopecia areata. CDR3 protein: CASSLAPGSEAFF. The CDR3 bases are TGTGCCAGCAGCTTAGCGCCGGGATCGGAGGCTTTCTTT. Drawing the rest from reference TRBV7-9 and TRBJ1-1, the complete variable domain is DTGVSQNPRHKITKRGQNVTFRCDPISEHNRLYWYRQTLGQGPEFLTYFQNEAQLEKSRLLSDRFSAERPKGSFSTLEIQRTEQGDSAMYLCASSLAPGSEAFFGQGTRLTVV.